Listed below are T cell receptor beta chains from one sample, sequenced in a study of CDR3 diversity in severe acne. TCRdb re-derived calls from the PCR reads in MiXCR, one entry per CDR3 protein. Among about 98,000 distinct CDR3 sequences listed, roughly half were seen once. Specimen: blood. Every receptor here comes from a male donor with acne. The CDR3 runs from the conserved cysteine through the conserved F or W. Fields, in order: J gene, clone size, V gene, D gene, CDR3 DNA, CDR3 protein. A D gene is named only where the DNA matches it firmly. Clone size is not always given. Where it is, it says once, few, many or a class for expanded clones.

j_call: TRBJ1-6
clone_size: .
v_call: TRBV25-1
d_call: .
cdr3_nt: TGTGCCATCAGTTCAGAGGGAGTTTCGAATTCACCCCTCCACTTT
cdr3_aa: CAISSEGVSNSPLHF

j_call: TRBJ2-7
clone_size: many
v_call: TRBV6-5
d_call: .
cdr3_nt: TGTGCCAGCAGTTACTCTAGCGGAAGCTCCTACGAGCAGTACTTC
cdr3_aa: CASSYSSGSSYEQYF

j_call: TRBJ1-4
clone_size: .
v_call: TRBV9
d_call: TRBD1
cdr3_nt: TGTGCCAGCAGCGCAACAGGGGCAACTAATGAAAAACTGTTTTTT
cdr3_aa: CASSATGATNEKLFF

j_call: TRBJ1-2
clone_size: .
v_call: TRBV12-5
d_call: .
cdr3_nt: TGTGCTAGTGGTCCCGACCTCAATATCGACTATGGCTACACCTTC
cdr3_aa: CASGPDLNIDYGYTF

j_call: TRBJ2-1
clone_size: .
v_call: TRBV11-2
d_call: TRBD1
cdr3_nt: TGTGCCAGCAGCAAAAGAGGGACAGGGCAGTTCTTC
cdr3_aa: CASSKRGTGQFF

j_call: TRBJ1-2
clone_size: medium-sized
v_call: TRBV20-1
d_call: .
cdr3_nt: TGCAGTGCTCCTGATCAAGGAATGGGGCGAGCTAACTATGGCTACACCTTC
cdr3_aa: CSAPDQGMGRANYGYTF

j_call: TRBJ2-5
clone_size: many
v_call: TRBV19
d_call: TRBD1
cdr3_nt: TGTGCCAGTAGTAGCCCCCGGACAGGTTCTAAGGAGACCCAGTACTTC
cdr3_aa: CASSSPRTGSKETQYF

j_call: TRBJ1-1
clone_size: many
v_call: TRBV4-2
d_call: .
cdr3_nt: TGTGCCAGCAGCCAAGCTCCGGAGGACACTGAAGCTTTCTTT
cdr3_aa: CASSQAPEDTEAFF

j_call: TRBJ1-5
clone_size: .
v_call: TRBV28
d_call: .
cdr3_nt: TGTGCCAGCAGTTTATGGAGGGTTTTCAATCAGCCCCAGCATTTT
cdr3_aa: CASSLWRVFNQPQHF

j_call: TRBJ2-1
clone_size: many
v_call: TRBV5-8
d_call: .
cdr3_nt: TGTGCCAGCAGCTTGGCGGACGGGGGATGGGAGCAGTTCTTC
cdr3_aa: CASSLADGGWEQFF

j_call: TRBJ2-3
clone_size: few
v_call: TRBV11-2
d_call: TRBD2
cdr3_nt: TGTGCCAGCAGCTCCCCAGGACTAGCGGGAGCGGGGGGGGATACGCAGTATTTT
cdr3_aa: CASSSPGLAGAGGDTQYF

j_call: TRBJ1-5
clone_size: few
v_call: TRBV6-5
d_call: TRBD1
cdr3_nt: TGTGCCAGCAGTTCCTCATATTTGACAGGGCGCAATCAGCCCCAGCATTTT
cdr3_aa: CASSSSYLTGRNQPQHF

j_call: TRBJ2-3
clone_size: .
v_call: TRBV19
d_call: TRBD2
cdr3_nt: TGTGCCAGTAACAGCGGGGGAACCGATGAGCAGTATTTT
cdr3_aa: CASNSGGTDEQYF

j_call: TRBJ1-1
clone_size: .
v_call: TRBV19
d_call: TRBD1
cdr3_nt: TGTGCCAGTAGTATACTGGGACAGGGGCCGGATATCTTGAACACTGAAGCTTTCTTT
cdr3_aa: CASSILGQGPDILNTEAFF

j_call: TRBJ2-1
clone_size: many
v_call: TRBV4-2
d_call: .
cdr3_nt: TGTGCCAGCAAGGGGTCATACAATGAGCAGTTCTTC
cdr3_aa: CASKGSYNEQFF

j_call: TRBJ1-2
clone_size: many
v_call: TRBV6-6
d_call: .
cdr3_nt: TGTGCCAGCAGTTACTTAGGGACCCCCCTTGCTGATGGCTACACCTTC
cdr3_aa: CASSYLGTPLADGYTF

j_call: TRBJ1-5
clone_size: few
v_call: TRBV12-3/TRBV12-4
d_call: .
cdr3_nt: TGTGCCAGCAGTTACGGTCAGGGGACTCAGCCCCAGCATTTT
cdr3_aa: CASSYGQGTQPQHF

j_call: TRBJ2-1
clone_size: .
v_call: TRBV10-3
d_call: TRBD2
cdr3_nt: TGTGCCATCAGTGAGTCCGTGAGCGGGATATCCTACAATGAGCAGTTCTTC
cdr3_aa: CAISESVSGISYNEQFF

j_call: TRBJ2-7
clone_size: many
v_call: TRBV6-4
d_call: TRBD1
cdr3_nt: TGTGCCAGCACACGTCATTCCGGGACAGTATACGAGCAGTACTTC
cdr3_aa: CASTRHSGTVYEQYF

j_call: TRBJ1-1
clone_size: once
v_call: TRBV25-1
d_call: .
cdr3_nt: TGTGCCAGCAGCTCGATTGGGCATCTTGAAGCTTTCTTT
cdr3_aa: CASSSIGHLEAFF

j_call: TRBJ2-1
clone_size: many
v_call: TRBV2
d_call: TRBD2
cdr3_nt: TGTGCCAGCTGGGGACTAGCGGGAGCCAATGAGCAGTTCTTC
cdr3_aa: CASWGLAGANEQFF

j_call: TRBJ1-2
clone_size: .
v_call: TRBV19
d_call: TRBD1
cdr3_nt: TGTGCCACCGAGGACAGGGAGGGATATGGCTACACCTTC
cdr3_aa: CATEDREGYGYTF

j_call: TRBJ1-1
clone_size: .
v_call: TRBV25-1
d_call: .
cdr3_nt: TGTGCCAGCAGTTTATGGGAGGGGGTAAACACTGAAGCTTTCTTT
cdr3_aa: CASSLWEGVNTEAFF

j_call: TRBJ1-1
clone_size: many
v_call: TRBV29-1
d_call: .
cdr3_nt: TGCAGCGTTGAGGACATGGGGATCGAAGCTTTCTTT
cdr3_aa: CSVEDMGIEAFF

j_call: TRBJ2-1
clone_size: .
v_call: TRBV6-2/TRBV6-3
d_call: .
cdr3_nt: TGTGCCAGCAGTTATGTAACAGGAGTCTACAATGAGCAGTTCTTC
cdr3_aa: CASSYVTGVYNEQFF

j_call: TRBJ1-3
clone_size: .
v_call: TRBV4-2
d_call: .
cdr3_nt: TGTGCCAGCAGCCAAGAACCCCGACGGATCTCTGGAAACACCATATATTTT
cdr3_aa: CASSQEPRRISGNTIYF

j_call: TRBJ2-7
clone_size: .
v_call: TRBV10-3
d_call: TRBD1
cdr3_nt: TGTGCCATCGGCCAGGGGGCCTACGAGCAGTACTTC
cdr3_aa: CAIGQGAYEQYF

j_call: TRBJ2-7
clone_size: many
v_call: TRBV4-1
d_call: TRBD1
cdr3_nt: TGCGCCAGCAGCCAAGCGATCGGGACAGGGCTTTACGAGCAGTACTTC
cdr3_aa: CASSQAIGTGLYEQYF

j_call: TRBJ2-7
clone_size: .
v_call: TRBV29-1
d_call: .
cdr3_nt: TGCAGCGTTGTCACCAGGGACTCCTACGAGCAGTACTTC
cdr3_aa: CSVVTRDSYEQYF

j_call: TRBJ2-3
clone_size: .
v_call: TRBV15
d_call: TRBD2
cdr3_nt: TGTGCCACAACGACTAGCGGGTATGGCACAGATACGCAGTATTTT
cdr3_aa: CATTTSGYGTDTQYF

j_call: TRBJ1-1
clone_size: medium-sized
v_call: TRBV24-1
d_call: .
cdr3_nt: TGTGCCACCAGACATAACACTGAAGCTTTCTTT
cdr3_aa: CATRHNTEAFF

j_call: TRBJ2-7
clone_size: .
v_call: TRBV29-1
d_call: .
cdr3_nt: TGCAGCGCAAAGGGGACCGGGGCCATCCCTCCCTACGAGCAGTACTTC
cdr3_aa: CSAKGTGAIPPYEQYF

j_call: TRBJ2-3
clone_size: .
v_call: TRBV10-3
d_call: .
cdr3_nt: TGTGCCACCCAGGTGGGTCGAGGCCCCACAGATACGCAGTATTTT
cdr3_aa: CATQVGRGPTDTQYF

j_call: TRBJ1-1
clone_size: .
v_call: TRBV2
d_call: .
cdr3_nt: TGTGCCAGCAGTGAAGAGGCGAACACTGAAGCTTTCTTT
cdr3_aa: CASSEEANTEAFF

j_call: TRBJ2-1
clone_size: many
v_call: TRBV6-2/TRBV6-3
d_call: TRBD2
cdr3_nt: TGTGCCAGCAGTTTAACCGGGACTAGCGGATACAATGAGCAGTTCTTC
cdr3_aa: CASSLTGTSGYNEQFF

j_call: TRBJ2-3
clone_size: many
v_call: TRBV11-2
d_call: .
cdr3_nt: TGTGCCAGCAGCCCTGCGGGGACGCAGTATTTT
cdr3_aa: CASSPAGTQYF

j_call: TRBJ2-1
clone_size: .
v_call: TRBV2
d_call: .
cdr3_nt: TGTGCCAGCAGTGACGACAATGAGCAGTTCTTC
cdr3_aa: CASSDDNEQFF

j_call: TRBJ2-7
clone_size: many
v_call: TRBV5-4
d_call: .
cdr3_nt: TGTGCCAGCAGCCCCATAACAGGGGAGGGCGAGCAGTACTTC
cdr3_aa: CASSPITGEGEQYF

j_call: TRBJ1-2
clone_size: many
v_call: TRBV20-1
d_call: .
cdr3_nt: TGCAGTGCTAGAGGGGTTAAGTATTCTGGCTACACCTTC
cdr3_aa: CSARGVKYSGYTF

j_call: TRBJ2-5
clone_size: .
v_call: TRBV25-1
d_call: .
cdr3_nt: TGTGCCAGCAGTGAATACGAGACCCAGTACTTC
cdr3_aa: CASSEYETQYF

j_call: TRBJ2-1
clone_size: .
v_call: TRBV20-1
d_call: TRBD2
cdr3_nt: TGCAGTGCCCCGGGACTAGCGGGAGGAGGTAACAATGAGCAGTTCTTC
cdr3_aa: CSAPGLAGGGNNEQFF

j_call: TRBJ1-5
clone_size: .
v_call: TRBV20-1
d_call: .
cdr3_nt: TGCAGTGCTAGAGGCGGCCAGAACTCCAATCAGCCCCAGCATTTT
cdr3_aa: CSARGGQNSNQPQHF

j_call: TRBJ1-1
clone_size: many
v_call: TRBV6-2/TRBV6-3
d_call: .
cdr3_nt: TGTGCCAGCAGTTACTGGAATCCTAGGCACACTGAAGCTTTCTTT
cdr3_aa: CASSYWNPRHTEAFF

j_call: TRBJ2-1
clone_size: .
v_call: TRBV15
d_call: .
cdr3_nt: TGTGCCACCAGCAGAGACGGCTCTGAGCAGTTCTTC
cdr3_aa: CATSRDGSEQFF

j_call: TRBJ2-3
clone_size: .
v_call: TRBV3-1
d_call: .
cdr3_nt: TGTGCCAGCAGCCAAGACGCGGGGAGAACAGATACGCAGTATTTT
cdr3_aa: CASSQDAGRTDTQYF

j_call: TRBJ1-4
clone_size: many
v_call: TRBV5-8
d_call: .
cdr3_nt: TGTGCCAGCAGCTTTAAACAGCCTAATGAAAAACTGTTTTTT
cdr3_aa: CASSFKQPNEKLFF

j_call: TRBJ2-2
clone_size: few
v_call: TRBV6-5
d_call: .
cdr3_nt: TGTGCCAGCATGTCCCTTTTAGCCGGGGAGCTGTTTTTT
cdr3_aa: CASMSLLAGELFF

j_call: TRBJ2-3
clone_size: many
v_call: TRBV5-6
d_call: .
cdr3_nt: TGTGCCAGCAGCTTTCCGAGCGACGATACGCAGTATTTT
cdr3_aa: CASSFPSDDTQYF

j_call: TRBJ1-2
clone_size: .
v_call: TRBV5-4
d_call: .
cdr3_nt: TGTGCCAGCAGCGCGGGAAAACTAGGTGGCTACACCTTC
cdr3_aa: CASSAGKLGGYTF

j_call: TRBJ2-5
clone_size: few
v_call: TRBV7-9
d_call: .
cdr3_nt: TGTGCCAGCAGCTTAGACCCAGGGCAAGAGACCCAGTACTTC
cdr3_aa: CASSLDPGQETQYF

j_call: TRBJ1-2
clone_size: few
v_call: TRBV13
d_call: TRBD1
cdr3_nt: TGTGCCAGCAGCTTAGGAAGACAGGGGGCCATCTATGGCTACACCTTC
cdr3_aa: CASSLGRQGAIYGYTF

j_call: TRBJ1-5
clone_size: many
v_call: TRBV7-2
d_call: .
cdr3_nt: TGTGCCAGCAGCTTATGGCCCGGTCAGCCCCAGCATTTT
cdr3_aa: CASSLWPGQPQHF

j_call: TRBJ1-1
clone_size: .
v_call: TRBV12-3/TRBV12-4
d_call: TRBD1
cdr3_nt: TGTGCCAGCAGATCGCACAGGGGTTTAAAGGCTGAAGCTTTCTTT
cdr3_aa: CASRSHRGLKAEAFF

j_call: TRBJ1-2
clone_size: .
v_call: TRBV10-3
d_call: .
cdr3_nt: TGTGCCAGCAGCCCGGGACCTGGGGGCTACACCTTC
cdr3_aa: CASSPGPGGYTF

j_call: TRBJ2-7
clone_size: .
v_call: TRBV29-1
d_call: .
cdr3_nt: TGCAGCGCAAAGACGTCGGGGATTTACGAGCAGTACTTC
cdr3_aa: CSAKTSGIYEQYF

j_call: TRBJ1-2
clone_size: .
v_call: TRBV4-1
d_call: .
cdr3_nt: TGCGCCAGCAGCCAAGCACTGCGGTGGGCGGATGGCTACTCCTTC
cdr3_aa: CASSQALRWADGYSF

j_call: TRBJ2-1
clone_size: .
v_call: TRBV7-3
d_call: TRBD2
cdr3_nt: TGTGCCAGCAGCTTAAGTAGCGGGAGGGCCGGTGAGCAGCTCTTC
cdr3_aa: CASSLSSGRAGEQLF

j_call: TRBJ2-1
clone_size: .
v_call: TRBV20-1
d_call: .
cdr3_nt: TGCAGTGCTAGACCCTTAGGGGGGAGGGCCTACAATGAGCAGTTCTTC
cdr3_aa: CSARPLGGRAYNEQFF

j_call: TRBJ2-7
clone_size: many
v_call: TRBV5-1
d_call: TRBD1
cdr3_nt: TGCGCCAGCAGCTTGGAGGGGACAGGGATCTACGAGCAGTACTTC
cdr3_aa: CASSLEGTGIYEQYF